This entry features one TCR beta chain sequence. Its antigen remains unidentified. Investigators performed immunoSEQ version v3.0 at survey level. The table came from immunoSEQ multiplex PCR; TCRdb's copy has only in-frame clones and leaves some out. This table has about 26,000 clones, over 65% appearing once. Trimming removed 6 bases at V and 4 bases at J, with 18 bases between. This CDR3 has 15 residues. CDR1 SGHDN and CDR2 FVKESK come from the germline V gene. This sample stems from a study of long-term antiretroviral therapy in people with HIV. Study-wide points: With ART, diversity went up but was still lower than in transplant donor controls.

V and J are TRBV14 and TRBJ1-1; a weak D match, TRBD1 (6 bases). Specimen: unsorted PBMCs, collected 4.7 to 5 years after starting antiretroviral therapy. This TCR derives from a man aged 40-49 years with HIV. DNA for the CDR3: TGTGCCAGCAGTCACCGTGGACAGAGATCCACTGAAGCTTTCTTT. Its translation: CASSHRGQRSTEAFF.